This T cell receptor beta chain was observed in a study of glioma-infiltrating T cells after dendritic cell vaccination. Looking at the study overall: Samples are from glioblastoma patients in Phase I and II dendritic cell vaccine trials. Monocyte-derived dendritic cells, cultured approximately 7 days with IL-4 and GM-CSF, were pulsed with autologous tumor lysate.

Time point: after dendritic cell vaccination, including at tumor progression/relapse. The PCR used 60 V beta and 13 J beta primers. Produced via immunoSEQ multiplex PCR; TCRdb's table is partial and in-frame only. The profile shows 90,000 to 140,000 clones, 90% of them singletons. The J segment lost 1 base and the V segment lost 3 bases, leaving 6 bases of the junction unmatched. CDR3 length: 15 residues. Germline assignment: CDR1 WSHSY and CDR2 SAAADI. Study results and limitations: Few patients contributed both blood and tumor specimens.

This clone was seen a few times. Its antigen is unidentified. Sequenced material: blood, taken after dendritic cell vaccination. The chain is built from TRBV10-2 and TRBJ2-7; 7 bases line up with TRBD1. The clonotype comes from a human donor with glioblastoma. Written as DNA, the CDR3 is TGCGCCAGCAGTGATCGGGGACAGATATCCTACGAGCAGTACTTC. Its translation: CASSDRGQISYEQYF.